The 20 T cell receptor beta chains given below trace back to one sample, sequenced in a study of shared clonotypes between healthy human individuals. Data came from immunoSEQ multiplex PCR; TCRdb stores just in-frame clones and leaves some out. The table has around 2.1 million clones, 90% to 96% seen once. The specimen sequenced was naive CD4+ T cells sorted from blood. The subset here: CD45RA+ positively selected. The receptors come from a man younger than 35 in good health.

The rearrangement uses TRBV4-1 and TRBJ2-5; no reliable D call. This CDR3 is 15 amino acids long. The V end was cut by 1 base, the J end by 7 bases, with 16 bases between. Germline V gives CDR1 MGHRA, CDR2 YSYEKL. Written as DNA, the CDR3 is TGCGCCAGCAGCCAAGGAGGAAAAGGTTTAGGGACCCAGTACTTC. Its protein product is CASSQGGKGLGTQYF.

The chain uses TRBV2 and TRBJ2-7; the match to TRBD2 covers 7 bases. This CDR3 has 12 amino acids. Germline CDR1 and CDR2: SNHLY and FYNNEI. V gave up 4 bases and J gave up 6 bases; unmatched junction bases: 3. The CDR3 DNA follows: TGTGCCAGCAGTGTGGGAGGGTTCGAGCAGTACTTC. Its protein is CASSVGGFEQYF.

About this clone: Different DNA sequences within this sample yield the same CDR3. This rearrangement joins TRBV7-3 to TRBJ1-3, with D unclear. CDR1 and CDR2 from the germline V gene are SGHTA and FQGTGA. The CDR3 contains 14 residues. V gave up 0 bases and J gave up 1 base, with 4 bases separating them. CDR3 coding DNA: TGTGCCAGCAGCTTAACAGGTTCTGGAAACACCATATATTTT. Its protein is CASSLTGSGNTIYF. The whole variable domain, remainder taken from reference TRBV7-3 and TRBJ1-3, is GAGVSQTPSNKVTEKGKYVELRCDPISGHTALYWYRQSLGQGPEFLIYFQGTGAADDSGLPNDRFFAVRPEGSVSTLKIQRTERGDSAVYLCASSLTGSGNTIYFGEGSWLTVV.

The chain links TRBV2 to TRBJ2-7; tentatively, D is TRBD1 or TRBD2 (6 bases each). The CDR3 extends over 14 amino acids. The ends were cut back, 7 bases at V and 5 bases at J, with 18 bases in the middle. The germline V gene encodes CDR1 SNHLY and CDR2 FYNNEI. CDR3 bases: TGTGCCAGCAAAATGACAGGCTGGGGGGACGAGCAGTACTTC. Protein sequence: CASKMTGWGDEQYF.

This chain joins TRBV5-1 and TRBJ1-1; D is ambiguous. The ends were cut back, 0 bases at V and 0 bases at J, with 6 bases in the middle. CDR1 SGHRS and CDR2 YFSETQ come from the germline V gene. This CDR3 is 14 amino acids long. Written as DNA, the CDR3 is TGCGCCAGCAGCTTGGGGGCTATGAACACTGAAGCTTTCTTT. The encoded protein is CASSLGAMNTEAFF.

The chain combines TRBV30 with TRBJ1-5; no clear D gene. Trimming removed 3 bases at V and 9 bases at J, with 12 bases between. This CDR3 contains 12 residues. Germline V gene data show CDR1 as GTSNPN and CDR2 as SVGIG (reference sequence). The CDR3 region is CAWRAPGRPQHF. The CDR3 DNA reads TGTGCCTGGAGGGCCCCAGGCCGGCCCCAGCATTTT.

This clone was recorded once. The CDR3 here is CASGLVPWTGVSNQPQHF. DNA for the CDR3: TGTGCTAGTGGTTTGGTACCTTGGACAGGGGTTAGCAATCAGCCCCAGCATTTT. The chain combines TRBV12-5 with TRBJ1-5; 9 bases agree with TRBD1. The germline V gene encodes CDR1 LGHNT and CDR2 FRNRAP. J gave up 0 bases and V 0 bases, and 6 bases lay outside the gene matches. The CDR3 has 18 amino acids.

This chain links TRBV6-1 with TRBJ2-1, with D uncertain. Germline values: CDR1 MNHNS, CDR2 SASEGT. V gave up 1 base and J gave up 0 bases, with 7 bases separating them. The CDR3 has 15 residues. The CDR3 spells CASSEDYFSYNEQFF. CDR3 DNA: TGTGCCAGCAGTGAAGACTACTTCTCCTACAATGAGCAGTTCTTC.

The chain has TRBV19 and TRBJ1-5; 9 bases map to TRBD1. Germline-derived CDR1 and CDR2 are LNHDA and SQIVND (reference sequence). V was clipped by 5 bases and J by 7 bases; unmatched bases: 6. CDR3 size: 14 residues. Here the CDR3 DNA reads TGTGCCAGTAGTTTACAGGGGGCGCGACAGCCCCAGCATTTT. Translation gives CASSLQGARQPQHF.

CDR3 amino acids: CASSLGHSSYEQYF. CDR3 in DNA: TGTGCCAGCAGTTTAGGACACAGCTCCTACGAGCAGTACTTC. The V call is TRBV6-5, the J call TRBJ2-7, with D possibly matching TRBD1 (5 bases). V lost 4 bases, J lost 0 bases, and 10 bases lay in between. The germline gives CDR1 MNHEY, CDR2 SVGAGI. This CDR3 comprises 14 residues.

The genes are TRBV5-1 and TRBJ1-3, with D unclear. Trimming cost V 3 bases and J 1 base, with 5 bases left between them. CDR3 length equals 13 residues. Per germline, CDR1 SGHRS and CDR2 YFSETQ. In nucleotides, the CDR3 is TGCGCCAGCAGCTCGGAATCTGGAAACACCATATATTTT. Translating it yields CASSSESGNTIYF. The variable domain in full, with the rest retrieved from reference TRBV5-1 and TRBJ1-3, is KAGVTQTPRYLIKTRGQQVTLSCSPISGHRSVSWYQQTPGQGLQFLFEYFSETQRNKGNFPGRFSGRQFSNSRSEMNVSTLELGDSALYLCASSSESGNTIYFGEGSWLTVV.

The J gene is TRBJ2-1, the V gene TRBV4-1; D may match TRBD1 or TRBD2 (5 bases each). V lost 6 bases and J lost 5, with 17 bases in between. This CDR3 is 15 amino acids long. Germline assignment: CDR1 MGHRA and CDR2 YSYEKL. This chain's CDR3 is CASRPPGTANNEQFF. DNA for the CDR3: TGCGCCAGCAGGCCCCCCGGGACGGCGAACAATGAGCAGTTCTTC.

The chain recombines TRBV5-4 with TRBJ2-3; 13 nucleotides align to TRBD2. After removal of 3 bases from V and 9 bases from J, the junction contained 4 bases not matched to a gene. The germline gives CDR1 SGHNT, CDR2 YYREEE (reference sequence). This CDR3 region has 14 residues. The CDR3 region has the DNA TGTGCCAGCAGCTGGGGGACTAGCGGGACCACGCAGTATTTT. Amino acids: CASSWGTSGTTQYF.

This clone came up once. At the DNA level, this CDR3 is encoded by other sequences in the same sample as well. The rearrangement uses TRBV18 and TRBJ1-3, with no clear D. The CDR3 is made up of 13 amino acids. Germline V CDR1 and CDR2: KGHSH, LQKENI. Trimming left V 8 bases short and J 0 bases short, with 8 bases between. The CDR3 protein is CASRQSSGNTIYF. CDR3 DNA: TGTGCCAGCAGGCAGAGCTCTGGAAACACCATATATTTT.

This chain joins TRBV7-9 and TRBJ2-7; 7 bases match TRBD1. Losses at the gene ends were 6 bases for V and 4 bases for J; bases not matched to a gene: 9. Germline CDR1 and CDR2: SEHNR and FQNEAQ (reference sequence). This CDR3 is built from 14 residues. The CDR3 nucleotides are TGTGCCAGCAGTGAGACAGGGAATAGTTACGAGCAGTACTTC. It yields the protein CASSETGNSYEQYF.

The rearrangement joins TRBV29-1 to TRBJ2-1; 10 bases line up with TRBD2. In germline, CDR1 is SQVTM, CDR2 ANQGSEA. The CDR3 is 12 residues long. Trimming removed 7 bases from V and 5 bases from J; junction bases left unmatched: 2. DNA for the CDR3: TGCAGCGGTGGACTAGCGGACAATGAGCAGTTCTTC. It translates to CSGGLADNEQFF.

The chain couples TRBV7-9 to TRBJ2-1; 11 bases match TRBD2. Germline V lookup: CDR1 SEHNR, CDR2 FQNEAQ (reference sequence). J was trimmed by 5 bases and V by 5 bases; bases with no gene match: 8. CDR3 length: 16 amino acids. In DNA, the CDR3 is TGTGCCAGCAGCACTATGTCTAGCGGGAGGAACAATGAGCAGTTCTTC. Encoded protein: CASSTMSSGRNNEQFF. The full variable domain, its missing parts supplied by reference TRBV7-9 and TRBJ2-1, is DTGVSQNPRHKITKRGQNVTFRCDPISEHNRLYWYRQTLGQGPEFLTYFQNEAQLEKSRLLSDRFSAERPKGSFSTLEIQRTEQGDSAMYLCASSTMSSGRNNEQFFGPGTRLTVL.

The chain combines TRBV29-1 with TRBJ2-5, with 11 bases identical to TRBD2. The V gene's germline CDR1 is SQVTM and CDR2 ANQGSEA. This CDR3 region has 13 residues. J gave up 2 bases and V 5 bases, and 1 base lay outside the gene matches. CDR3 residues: CSVRTSGQETQYF. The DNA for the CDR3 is TGCAGCGTTAGGACTAGCGGGCAAGAGACCCAGTACTTC.

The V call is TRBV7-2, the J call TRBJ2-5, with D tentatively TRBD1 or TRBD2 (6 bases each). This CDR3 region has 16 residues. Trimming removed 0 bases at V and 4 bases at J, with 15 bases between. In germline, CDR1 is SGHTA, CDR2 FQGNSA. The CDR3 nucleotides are TGTGCCAGCAGCTTAGCGTGGGGGGCCCTCGGAGAGACCCAGTACTTC. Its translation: CASSLAWGALGETQYF.

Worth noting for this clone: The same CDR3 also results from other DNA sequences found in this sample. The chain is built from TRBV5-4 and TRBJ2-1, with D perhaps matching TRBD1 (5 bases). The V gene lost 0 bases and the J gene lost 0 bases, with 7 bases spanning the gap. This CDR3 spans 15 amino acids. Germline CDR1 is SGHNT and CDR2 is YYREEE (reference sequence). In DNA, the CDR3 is TGTGCCAGCAGCTTGGATAGGGGCTCCTACAATGAGCAGTTCTTC. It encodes CASSLDRGSYNEQFF.